This T cell receptor beta chain is drawn from a study of T cell repertoires in cytomegalovirus infection. Study-wide context: Matching HLA type, along with CMV infection, was indicated by public TCR beta signatures. Overall study results and limits: Ex vivo, HLA-C-restricted CMV-specific TCR beta clonotypes prevailed over the rest of the response.

This clonotype was counted ten times or more. The target antigen is unknown. Germline values: CDR1 SGHTA, CDR2 FQGNSA. V dropped 7 bases and J dropped 1 base, with 13 bases sitting between them. This CDR3 comprises 14 residues. Each CDR3 protein gets one entry after TCRdb re-called the reads with MiXCR. Of 480,000 or so distinct CDR3 sequences listed, around 10% are singletons. This rearrangement joins TRBV7-2 to TRBJ2-5; D might be TRBD1 (5 bases). Material: PBMCs. The TCR was taken from a human donor in good health (CMV status not recorded). Some clones in this sample may be carry-over from other donors' samples. The chain's CDR3 is CASNRRASQETQYF. The CDR3 DNA reads as TGTGCCAGCAACCGCAGGGCTAGCCAAGAGACCCAGTACTTC.